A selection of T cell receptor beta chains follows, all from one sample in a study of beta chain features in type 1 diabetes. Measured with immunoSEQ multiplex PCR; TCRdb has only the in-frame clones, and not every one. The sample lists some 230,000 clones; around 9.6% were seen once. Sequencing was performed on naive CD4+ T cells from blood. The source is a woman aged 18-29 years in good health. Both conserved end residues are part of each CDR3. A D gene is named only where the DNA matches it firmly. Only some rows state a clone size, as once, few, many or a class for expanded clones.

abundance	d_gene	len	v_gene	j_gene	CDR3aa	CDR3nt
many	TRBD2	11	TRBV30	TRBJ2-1	CAWSRSGEQFF	TGTGCCTGGAGTCGTAGCGGGGAGCAGTTCTTC
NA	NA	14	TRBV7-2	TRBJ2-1	CASSSGTPPKEQFF	TGTGCCAGCAGCTCCGGGACTCCCCCCAAAGAGCAGTTCTTC
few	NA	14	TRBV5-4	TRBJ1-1	CASSPRRRNTEAFF	TGTGCCAGCAGCCCCCGACGGAGGAACACTGAAGCTTTCTTT
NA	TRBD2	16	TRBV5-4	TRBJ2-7	CASSFQTSGRAREQYF	TGTGCCAGCAGCTTCCAGACTAGCGGGAGGGCGCGGGAGCAGTACTTC
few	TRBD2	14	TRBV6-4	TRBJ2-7	CASCTTSGMHEQYF	TGTGCCAGCTGCACCACTAGCGGGATGCACGAGCAGTACTTC
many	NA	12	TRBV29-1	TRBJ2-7	CSVRGTSYEQYF	TGCAGCGTACGTGGGACTTCCTACGAGCAGTACTTC
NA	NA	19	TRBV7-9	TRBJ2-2	CASSLVAGQKISNTGELFF	TGTGCCAGCAGCTTAGTGGCGGGACAGAAAATATCGAACACCGGGGAGCTGTTTTTT
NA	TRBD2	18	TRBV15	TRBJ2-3	CATSREAGGPGITDTQYF	TGTGCCACCAGCAGAGAAGCGGGAGGGCCGGGGATCACAGATACGCAGTATTTT
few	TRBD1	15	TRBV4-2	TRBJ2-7	CASSLAGTGFNEQYF	TGTGCCAGCAGCTTGGCCGGGACAGGGTTTAACGAGCAGTACTTC
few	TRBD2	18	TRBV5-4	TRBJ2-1	CASSPGLAGRSSYNEQFF	TGTGCCAGCAGCCCAGGACTAGCGGGTCGTAGCTCCTACAATGAGCAGTTCTTC
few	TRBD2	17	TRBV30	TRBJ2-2	CAWSVRAGGQNTGELFF	TGTGCCTGGAGTGTACGAGCGGGGGGCCAGAACACCGGGGAGCTGTTTTTT
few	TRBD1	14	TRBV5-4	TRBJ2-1	CASSSRDRYNEQFF	TGTGCCAGCAGCTCCCGGGACAGGTACAATGAGCAGTTCTTC
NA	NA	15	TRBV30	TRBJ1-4	CAWSVRGTGEGKLFF	TGTGCCTGGAGTGTACGGGGGACCGGCGAGGGGAAACTGTTTTTT
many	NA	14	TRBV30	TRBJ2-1	CAWRLGSPYNEQFF	TGTGCCTGGAGGTTGGGGAGCCCCTACAATGAGCAGTTCTTC
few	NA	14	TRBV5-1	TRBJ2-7	CASSLLGGPYEQYF	TGCGCCAGCAGCTTGCTGGGGGGACCCTACGAGCAGTACTTC
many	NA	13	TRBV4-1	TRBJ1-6	CASSPTAQSPLHF	TGCGCCAGCAGCCCGACAGCGCAGTCACCCCTCCACTTT
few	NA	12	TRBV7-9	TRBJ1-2	CASSSDSYGYTF	TGTGCCAGCAGCTCCGACTCCTATGGCTACACCTTC
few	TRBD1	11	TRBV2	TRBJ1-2	CASRDRVGYTF	TGTGCCAGCAGAGACAGGGTCGGCTACACCTTC
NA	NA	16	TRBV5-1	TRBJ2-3	CASSPEAVAGTDTQYF	TGCGCCAGCAGCCCGGAAGCGGTAGCGGGCACAGATACGCAGTATTTT
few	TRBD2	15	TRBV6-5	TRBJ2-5	CASSYLSGGQETQYF	TGTGCCAGCAGTTACTTGAGCGGGGGGCAAGAGACCCAGTACTTC
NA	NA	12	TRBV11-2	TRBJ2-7	CASSPQGAEQYF	TGTGCCAGCAGCCCCCAGGGCGCGGAGCAGTACTTC
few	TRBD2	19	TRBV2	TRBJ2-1	CASSRGTSGGRGSYNEQFF	TGTGCCAGCAGTCGCGGGACTAGCGGGGGCCGGGGCTCCTACAATGAGCAGTTCTTC
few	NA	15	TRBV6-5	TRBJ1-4	CASSYMRDSGEKLFF	TGTGCCAGCAGTTACATGCGGGATAGCGGTGAAAAACTGTTTTTT
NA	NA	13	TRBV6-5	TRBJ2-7	CASAQGGSYEQYF	TGTGCCAGCGCCCAAGGAGGCAGCTACGAGCAGTACTTC
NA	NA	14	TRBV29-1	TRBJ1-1	CSVVGGLLNTEAFF	TGCAGCGTTGTCGGGGGGCTCCTGAACACTGAAGCTTTCTTT
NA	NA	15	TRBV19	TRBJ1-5	CASTPTGYSNQPQHF	TGTGCCAGTACCCCGACAGGCTATAGCAATCAGCCCCAGCATTTT
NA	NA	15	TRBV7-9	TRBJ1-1	CASSLGLGGNTEAFF	TGTGCCAGCAGCTTAGGGTTAGGGGGGAACACTGAAGCTTTCTTT
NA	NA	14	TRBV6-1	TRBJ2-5	CASRRGGYQETQYF	TGTGCCAGCAGGCGTGGCGGGTACCAAGAGACCCAGTACTTC
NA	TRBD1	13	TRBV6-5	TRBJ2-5	CASRNTGVETQYF	TGTGCCAGCAGGAATACAGGGGTAGAGACCCAGTACTTC
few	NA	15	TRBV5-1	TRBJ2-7	CASSTAQGSSYEQYF	TGCGCCAGCAGCACCGCCCAGGGGTCCTCCTACGAGCAGTACTTC
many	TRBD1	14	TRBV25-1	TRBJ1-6	CASSWGQNNSPLHF	TGTGCCAGCAGTTGGGGACAGAATAATTCACCCCTCCACTTT
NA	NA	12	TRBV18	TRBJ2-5	CASSPLQETQYF	TGTGCCAGCTCACCCCTCCAAGAGACCCAGTACTTC
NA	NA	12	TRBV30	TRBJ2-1	CAWIPRVEEQFF	TGTGCCTGGATCCCCCGGGTTGAAGAGCAGTTCTTC
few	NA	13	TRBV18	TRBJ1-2	CASSVDSNYGYTF	TGTGCCAGCTCAGTGGACAGCAACTATGGCTACACCTTC
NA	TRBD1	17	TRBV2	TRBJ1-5	CASSGGVQGARNQPQHF	TGTGCCAGCAGTGGGGGGGTACAGGGGGCTCGCAATCAGCCCCAGCATTTT
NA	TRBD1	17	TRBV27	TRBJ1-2	CASSSLPGQGSHYGYTF	TGTGCCAGCAGTTCATTACCGGGACAGGGGTCCCACTATGGCTACACCTTC
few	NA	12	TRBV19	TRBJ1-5	CASNRGNQPQHF	TGTGCCAGTAACCGGGGCAATCAGCCCCAGCATTTT
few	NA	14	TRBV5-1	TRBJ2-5	CASSLGASQETQYF	TGCGCCAGCAGCTTGGGAGCAAGTCAAGAGACCCAGTACTTC
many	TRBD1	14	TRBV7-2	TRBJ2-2	CASSRQGYTGELFF	TGTGCCAGCAGCCGACAGGGGTACACCGGGGAGCTGTTTTTT
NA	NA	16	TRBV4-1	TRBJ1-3	CASSQDPPGGGNTIYF	TGCGCCAGCAGCCAAGACCCCCCAGGTGGAGGAAACACCATATATTTT
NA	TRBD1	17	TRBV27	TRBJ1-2	CASSRNPPQGANYGYTF	TGTGCCAGCAGTCGCAATCCACCTCAGGGGGCCAACTATGGCTACACCTTC
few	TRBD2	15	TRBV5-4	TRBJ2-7	CASSEGTSEEYEQYF	TGTGCCAGCAGCGAAGGGACTAGCGAAGAGTACGAGCAGTACTTC
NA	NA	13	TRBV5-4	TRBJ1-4	CASSTSTNEKLFF	TGTGCCAGCAGCACATCAACTAATGAAAAACTGTTTTTT
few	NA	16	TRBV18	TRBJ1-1	CASSPPGQRMNTEAFF	TGTGCCAGCTCACCACCAGGACAGCGGATGAACACTGAAGCTTTCTTT